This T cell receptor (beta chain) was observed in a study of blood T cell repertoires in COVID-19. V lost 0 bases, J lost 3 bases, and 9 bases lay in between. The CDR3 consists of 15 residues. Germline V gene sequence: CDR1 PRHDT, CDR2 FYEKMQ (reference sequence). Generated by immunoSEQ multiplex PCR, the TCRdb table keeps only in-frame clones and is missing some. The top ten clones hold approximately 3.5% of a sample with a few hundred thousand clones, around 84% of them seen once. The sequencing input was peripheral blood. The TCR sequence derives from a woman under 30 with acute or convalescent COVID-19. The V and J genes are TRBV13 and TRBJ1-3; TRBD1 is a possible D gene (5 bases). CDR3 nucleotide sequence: TGTGCCAGCAGCTTAGGGGCAGGGCTTGGAAACACCATATATTTT. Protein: CASSLGAGLGNTIYF.